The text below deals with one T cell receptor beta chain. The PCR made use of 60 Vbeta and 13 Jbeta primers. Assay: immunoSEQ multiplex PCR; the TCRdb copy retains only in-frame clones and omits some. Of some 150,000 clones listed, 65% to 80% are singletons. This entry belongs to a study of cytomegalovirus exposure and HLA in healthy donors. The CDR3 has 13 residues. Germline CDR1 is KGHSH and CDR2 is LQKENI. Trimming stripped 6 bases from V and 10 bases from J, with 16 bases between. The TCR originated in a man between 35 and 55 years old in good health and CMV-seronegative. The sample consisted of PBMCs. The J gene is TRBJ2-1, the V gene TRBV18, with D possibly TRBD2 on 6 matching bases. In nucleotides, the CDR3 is TGTGCCAGCTCGCCCGTCTTTGGGGGGGAGCAGTTCTTC. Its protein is CASSPVFGGEQFF.